Listed below are T cell receptor beta chains from one sample, sequenced in a study of vaccination and CD4 T cells after COVID-19. Their target antigens are unknown. TCRdb independently ran MiXCR on the PCR reads; one entry per CDR3 protein. The repertoire includes several thousand distinct CDR3 sequences, around 62% of them detected once, and around 27% sits in the top ten. Sequencing input: CD4+ T cells from blood, cultured in vitro. The origin of the receptors is a human donor who had recovered from COVID-19. CDR3s include the opening cysteine and the closing phenylalanine or tryptophan. D genes are given only for firm matches. For some rows the clone size is stated as once, few or many, or as a class when expanded; others skip it.

abundance	j_gene	d_gene	v_gene	CDR3nt	CDR3aa
.	TRBJ2-3	.	TRBV18	TGTGCCAGCACTCGAAGTCCCGGCACAGATACGCAGTATTTT	CASTRSPGTDTQYF
.	TRBJ2-5	.	TRBV7-9	TGTGCCAGCAGCTTCCGGGACTCCGAGACCCAGTACTTC	CASSFRDSETQYF
.	TRBJ2-3	TRBD1	TRBV6-2/TRBV6-3	TGTGCCAGCAGGAAGACAGGGTACACTCATACGCAGTATTTT	CASRKTGYTHTQYF
few	TRBJ1-5	.	TRBV7-2	TGTGCCAGCAGCTCGGACATGGCGCATCAGCCCCAGCATTTT	CASSSDMAHQPQHF
.	TRBJ2-7	.	TRBV20-1	TGCAGTGCTAGATCGGGGTCGAGATCCTACGAGCAGCGCTTC	CSARSGSRSYEQRF
.	TRBJ2-5	TRBD2	TRBV4-1	TGCGCCAGCAGCCGGGGACTAGCGGGTTTTAAAGAGACCCAGTACTTC	CASSRGLAGFKETQYF
once	TRBJ2-2	TRBD1	TRBV19	TGTGCCAGTAGCCGGACAGGTCTGAACACCGGGGAGCTGTTTTTT	CASSRTGLNTGELFF
.	TRBJ2-7	TRBD1	TRBV4-2	TGTGCCAGCAGCCACCGGGACAGTGAACGAGGGGCCAACTACGAGCAGTACTTC	CASSHRDSERGANYEQYF
.	TRBJ2-2	.	TRBV5-4	TGTGCCAGCAGCTTTGGGGCCAACACCGGGGAGCTGTTTTTT	CASSFGANTGELFF
.	TRBJ1-6	.	TRBV7-9	TGTGCCAGCAGCTTCCTCAGGGCTGGGAATTCACCCCTCCACTTT	CASSFLRAGNSPLHF
.	TRBJ2-7	TRBD2	TRBV11-3	TGTGCCAGCAGCCCCACGGGACTAGCGTACGAGCAGTACTTC	CASSPTGLAYEQYF
.	TRBJ2-5	.	TRBV20-1	TGCAGTGCCATAATTCCGGGACTGACCCAAGAGACCCAGTACTTC	CSAIIPGLTQETQYF
few	TRBJ1-5	TRBD1	TRBV2	TGTGCCAGCAGGTCGGGACAGTTCTGGCAGCCCCAGCATTTT	CASRSGQFWQPQHF
once	TRBJ1-1	.	TRBV19	TGTGCCAGTAGTATAGTTTTCAGGGCGAACACTGAAGCTTTCTTT	CASSIVFRANTEAFF
.	TRBJ2-4	TRBD1	TRBV20-1	TGCAGTGCTGAAGGACAGGGGGCCGCCAAAAACATTCAGTACTTC	CSAEGQGAAKNIQYF
.	TRBJ1-6	.	TRBV7-9	TGTGCCAGCAGCCCTGGAAAAGGCGCCAGAGAATACTCACCCCTCCACTTT	CASSPGKGAREYSPLHF
.	TRBJ2-5	.	TRBV7-2	TGTGCCAGCAGCCTAAGAGGAGGCAGAGAAGAGACCCAGTACTTC	CASSLRGGREETQYF
.	TRBJ1-2	TRBD1	TRBV7-9	TGTGCCAGCAGGGGACAGGGGGTTAACTATGGCTACACCTTC	CASRGQGVNYGYTF
.	TRBJ1-5	TRBD1	TRBV6-2/TRBV6-3	TGTGCCAGCACGGACAGGGGAAATCAGCCCCAGCATTTT	CASTDRGNQPQHF
.	TRBJ2-1	.	TRBV7-2	TGTGCCAGCAGCCGCCTCACTAACAATGAGCAGTTCTTC	CASSRLTNNEQFF
few	TRBJ2-5	TRBD2	TRBV6-1	TGTGCCAGCTCCCGTCCCCCCGGGACTAGCGGGAGTTCCGAGACCCAGTACTTC	CASSRPPGTSGSSETQYF
.	TRBJ1-5	.	TRBV6-2/TRBV6-3	TGTGCCAGCAGAGCCGGGGACATCGGATTCAATCAGCCCCAGCATTTT	CASRAGDIGFNQPQHF
.	TRBJ2-3	TRBD1	TRBV30	TGTGCCTGGAGTGACGGGACAGCGACTGTCTCAGATACGCAGTATTTT	CAWSDGTATVSDTQYF
.	TRBJ1-1	TRBD1	TRBV11-2	TGTGCCAGCAGCTCCGGGACAGGCACTAAAAAGGGTGGTACTGAAGCTTTCTTT	CASSSGTGTKKGGTEAFF
.	TRBJ1-3	.	TRBV27	TGTGCCAGCAGTTTGTACGGGGGCGTAACTGGAAACACCATATATTTT	CASSLYGGVTGNTIYF
.	TRBJ1-1	.	TRBV19	TGTGCCAGTAGTCGTCGTAAGGGCAGAAAGAACACTGAAGCTTTCTTT	CASSRRKGRKNTEAFF
.	TRBJ1-6	.	TRBV6-5	TGTGCCAGCAGTTACTCGGAACGGGGTTCACCCCTCCACTTT	CASSYSERGSPLHF
.	TRBJ2-5	TRBD1	TRBV15	TGTGCCACCAGCAGGGGACAGGGAGGGGAGACCCAGTACTTC	CATSRGQGGETQYF
.	TRBJ1-1	.	TRBV15	TGTGCCACCAGCATGGGGCGGGTAGCCACTGAAGCTTTCTTT	CATSMGRVATEAFF
few	TRBJ2-3	.	TRBV19	TGTGCCAGTAGTATGAAGTTGGTTAGCGGCACAGATACGCAGTATTTT	CASSMKLVSGTDTQYF
.	TRBJ2-3	.	TRBV6-5	TGTGCCAGCAGTTCTAGCACAGATACGCAGTATTTT	CASSSSTDTQYF
.	TRBJ2-3	TRBD1	TRBV20-1	TGTAGTGCTGGGGGGGGACAGGGGGAGGATACGCAGTATTTT	CSAGGGQGEDTQYF
.	TRBJ1-5	.	TRBV6-1	TGTGCCAGCAGTGAAGTTGGATTCCGGACAAGTATCGATCAGCCCCAGCATTTT	CASSEVGFRTSIDQPQHF
.	TRBJ2-3	TRBD2	TRBV7-8	TGTGCCAGCAGCCCTAGCGGGATTAGCACAGATACGCAGTATTTT	CASSPSGISTDTQYF
.	TRBJ2-5	TRBD2	TRBV6-5	TGTGCCAGCAGTTACGGGACTAGCGGGGGCCCTTTCCAAGAGACCCAGTACTTC	CASSYGTSGGPFQETQYF
.	TRBJ1-4	.	TRBV20-1	TGCAGTGCTAGAGAAGGGCAGATTAATGAAAAACTGTTTTTT	CSAREGQINEKLFF
.	TRBJ1-1	.	TRBV21-1	TGTGCCAGCAGCCCTAAGACAGCCCCCTTT	CASSPKTAPF
few	TRBJ2-7	.	TRBV19	TGTGCCAGTGTCAGGGTTGGGCAGGAAGAGCAGTACTTC	CASVRVGQEEQYF
.	TRBJ1-1	.	TRBV28	TGTGCCAGCAGGACAGGTCTGCCGCCTGAAGCTTTCTTT	CASRTGLPPEAFF
.	TRBJ2-5	TRBD2	TRBV20-1	TGCAGTGCTGCCCGGGGGGGGGCGCTGGAGACCCAGTACTTC	CSAARGGALETQYF
.	TRBJ2-7	TRBD1	TRBV20-1	TGCAGTGCTACCCTAACGACAGGGGCCTCCTACGAGCAGTACTTC	CSATLTTGASYEQYF
.	TRBJ1-6	.	TRBV7-2	TGTGCCAGCAGCTCACAGGGAAGGTTCCACTCCTATAATTCACCCCTCCACTTT	CASSSQGRFHSYNSPLHF
.	TRBJ1-2	.	TRBV18	TGTGCCAGCTCACCACACCCTGTCTATGGCTACACCTTC	CASSPHPVYGYTF
.	TRBJ1-2	.	TRBV6-5	TGTGCCAGCAGTTACGGGGAGGTCTCCTACTATGGCTACACCTTC	CASSYGEVSYYGYTF
few	TRBJ1-2	TRBD1	TRBV7-8	TGTGCCAGCAAGCCGACAGGGTCCACCTATGGCTACACCTTC	CASKPTGSTYGYTF
.	TRBJ2-1	TRBD2	TRBV19	TGTGCCAGTACCCGACGGGTAGCGGGAGCTCAGAATGAGCAGTTCTTC	CASTRRVAGAQNEQFF
.	TRBJ2-3	.	TRBV7-2	TGTGCCAGCAGCTTAGGATCGGCCCCTCAGGGTACGCAGTATTTT	CASSLGSAPQGTQYF
.	TRBJ2-3	.	TRBV7-7	TGTGCTAGCAGCCCTGGCCAACGCAGCACAGATACGCAGTATTTT	CASSPGQRSTDTQYF
few	TRBJ2-5	TRBD2	TRBV20-1	TGCAGTGCCCTACTAGCGGGGTCTGCCCAAGAGACCCAGTACTTC	CSALLAGSAQETQYF
few	TRBJ1-2	.	TRBV7-2	TGTGCCAGCAGCTTAGTACAGTCCCCCTTCTATGGCTACACCTTC	CASSLVQSPFYGYTF
few	TRBJ1-1	.	TRBV20-1	TGCAGTGCCGACGCTTTAGTCGCGAACACTGAAGCTTTCTTT	CSADALVANTEAFF
.	TRBJ1-1	.	TRBV6-5	TGTGCCAGCAGTTACCCCCCCATGAACACTGAAGCTTTCTTT	CASSYPPMNTEAFF
few	TRBJ2-6	.	TRBV12-3/TRBV12-4	TGTGCCAGCAGTGACTGGGGCTCTGGGGCCAACGTCCTGACTTTC	CASSDWGSGANVLTF
.	TRBJ1-1	TRBD1	TRBV19	TGTGCCAGTATCCTTTCGCCAGGGGGCCGAAACACTGAAGCTTTCTTT	CASILSPGGRNTEAFF